This TCR beta chain is from a study of cytomegalovirus exposure and HLA in healthy donors. Study outcomes and limitations: Later genetic work tied a missense DCLRE1C variant to beta-chain V and J trimming. Reportedly, HLA-A and HLA-B alleles of most subjects were accurately predicted from TCR beta.

The PCR used 60 Vbeta and 13 Jbeta primers. Some clones are missing from TCRdb's copy, which holds only in-frame ones; the method was immunoSEQ multiplex PCR. The data contain approximately 120,000 clones, more than 15% of them singletons. Trimming cost V 4 bases and J 5 bases; bases outside gene matches: 4. The CDR3 runs to 14 residues. Per germline, CDR1 SEHNR and CDR2 FQNEAQ (reference sequence). This clone was counted between two and nine times. What it binds is not known. Sequencing used PBMCs. This TCR came from a female donor in good health and CMV-seropositive. The gene calls are TRBV7-9 and TRBJ2-5, with 10 bases that match TRBD1. The CDR3 protein is CASSSGTGDETQYF. The CDR3 DNA is TGTGCCAGCAGCTCCGGGACAGGGGACGAGACCCAGTACTTC.